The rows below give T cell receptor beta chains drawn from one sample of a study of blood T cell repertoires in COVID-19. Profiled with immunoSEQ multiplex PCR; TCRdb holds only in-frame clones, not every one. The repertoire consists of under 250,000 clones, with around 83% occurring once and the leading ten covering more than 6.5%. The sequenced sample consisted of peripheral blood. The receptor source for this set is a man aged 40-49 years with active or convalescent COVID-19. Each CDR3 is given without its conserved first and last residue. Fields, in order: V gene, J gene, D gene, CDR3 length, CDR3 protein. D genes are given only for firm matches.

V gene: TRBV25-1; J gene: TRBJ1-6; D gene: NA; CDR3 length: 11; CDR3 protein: ASSELLNSPLH
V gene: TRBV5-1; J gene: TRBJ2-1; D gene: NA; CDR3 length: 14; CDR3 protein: ASSPRRGAANNEQF
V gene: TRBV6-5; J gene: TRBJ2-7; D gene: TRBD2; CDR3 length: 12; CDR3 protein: ASSRTSGTYEQY
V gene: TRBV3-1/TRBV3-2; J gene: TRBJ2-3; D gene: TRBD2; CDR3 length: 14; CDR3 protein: ASSQGPSGVLGTQY
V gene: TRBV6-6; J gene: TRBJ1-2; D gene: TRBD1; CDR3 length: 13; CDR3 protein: ASTNVGQGSYGYT
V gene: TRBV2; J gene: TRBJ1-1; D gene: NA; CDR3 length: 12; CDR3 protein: ASSESQGNTEAF
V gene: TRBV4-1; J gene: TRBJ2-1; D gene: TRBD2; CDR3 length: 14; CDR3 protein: ASSPRLAGGNGEQF
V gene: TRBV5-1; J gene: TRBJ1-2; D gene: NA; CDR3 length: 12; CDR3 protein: ASNPGENLYGYT
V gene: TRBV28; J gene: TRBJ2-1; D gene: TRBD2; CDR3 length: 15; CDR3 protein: ASSISNGLAGYNEQF
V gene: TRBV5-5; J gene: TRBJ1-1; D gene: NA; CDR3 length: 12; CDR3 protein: ASSFVPVNTEAF
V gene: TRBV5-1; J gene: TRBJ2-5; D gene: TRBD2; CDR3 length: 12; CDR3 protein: ASSRDSGGETQY
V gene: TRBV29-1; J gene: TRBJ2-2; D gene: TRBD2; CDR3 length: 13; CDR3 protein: SVSHGGANTGELF
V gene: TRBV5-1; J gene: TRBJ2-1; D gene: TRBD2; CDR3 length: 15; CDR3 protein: ASSGSQGLATINEQF
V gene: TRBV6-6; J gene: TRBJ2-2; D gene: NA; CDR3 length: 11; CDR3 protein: ASRTRGPGELF
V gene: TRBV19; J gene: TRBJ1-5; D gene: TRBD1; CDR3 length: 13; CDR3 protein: ASSIDTGGSQPQH
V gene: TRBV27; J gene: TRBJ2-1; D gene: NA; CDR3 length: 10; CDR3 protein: ASSSQYNEQF
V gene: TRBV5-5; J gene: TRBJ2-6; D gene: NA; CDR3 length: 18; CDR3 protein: ASSKGDRPPTPSGANVLT
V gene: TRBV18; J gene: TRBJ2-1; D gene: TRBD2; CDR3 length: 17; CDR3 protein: ASSPPTSTSGGLYNEQF
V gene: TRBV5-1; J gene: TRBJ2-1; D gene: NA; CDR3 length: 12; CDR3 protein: ASSLGLASDEQF
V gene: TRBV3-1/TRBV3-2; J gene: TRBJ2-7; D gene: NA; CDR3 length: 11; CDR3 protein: ASSPRGVYEQY
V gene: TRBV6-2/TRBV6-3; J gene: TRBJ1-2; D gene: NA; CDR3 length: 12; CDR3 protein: ASSYRGATYGYT
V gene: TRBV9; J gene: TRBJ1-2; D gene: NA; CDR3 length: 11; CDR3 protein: ASSVGAGDGYT
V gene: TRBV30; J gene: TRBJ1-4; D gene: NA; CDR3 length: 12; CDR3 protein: AWRFGGTNEKLF
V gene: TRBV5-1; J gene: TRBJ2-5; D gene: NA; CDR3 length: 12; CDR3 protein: ASSLVAPQETQY
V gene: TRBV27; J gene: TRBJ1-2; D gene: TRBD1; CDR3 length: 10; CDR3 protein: ASTSTGRGYT
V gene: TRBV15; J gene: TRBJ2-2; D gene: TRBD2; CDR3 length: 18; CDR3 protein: ATSRARALAGGPSTGELF
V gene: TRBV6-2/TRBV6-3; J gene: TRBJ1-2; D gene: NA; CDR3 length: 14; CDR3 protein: ASSSGFGAPNYGYT
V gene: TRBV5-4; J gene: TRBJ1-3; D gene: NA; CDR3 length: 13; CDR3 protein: ASGEAGRSGNTIY
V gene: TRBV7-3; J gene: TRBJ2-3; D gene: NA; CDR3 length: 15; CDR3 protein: ASSLRAGQIYADTQY
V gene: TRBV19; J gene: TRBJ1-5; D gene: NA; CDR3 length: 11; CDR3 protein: ASRDGSEGPQH
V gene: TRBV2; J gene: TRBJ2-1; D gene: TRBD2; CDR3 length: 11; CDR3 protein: ANRLAGASEQF
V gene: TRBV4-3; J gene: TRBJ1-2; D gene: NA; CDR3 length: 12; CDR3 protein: ASSQDMGPIGYT
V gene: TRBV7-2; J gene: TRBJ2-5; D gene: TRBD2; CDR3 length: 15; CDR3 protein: ASSLGLAGGPGETQY
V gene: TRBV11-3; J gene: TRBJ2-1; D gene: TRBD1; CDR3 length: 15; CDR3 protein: ASSSYRDRGWSNEQF
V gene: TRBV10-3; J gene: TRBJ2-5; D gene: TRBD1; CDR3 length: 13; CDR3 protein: ASSVGTGIQETQY
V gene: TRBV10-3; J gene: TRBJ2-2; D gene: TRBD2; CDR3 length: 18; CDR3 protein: AISSAIGLAGAGNTGELF
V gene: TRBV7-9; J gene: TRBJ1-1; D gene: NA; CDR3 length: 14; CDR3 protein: ASTVGGILLNTEAF
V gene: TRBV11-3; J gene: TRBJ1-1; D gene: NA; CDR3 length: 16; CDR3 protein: ASSLGLAGFGADTEAF
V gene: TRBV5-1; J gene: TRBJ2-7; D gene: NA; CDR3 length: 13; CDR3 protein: ASSPPGGPVNEQY
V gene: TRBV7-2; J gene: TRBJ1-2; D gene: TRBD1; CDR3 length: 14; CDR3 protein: ASSLGQGPIGYGYT